This paragraph reports one T cell receptor beta chain. Its antigen is unidentified. Other DNA sequences from this sample encode an identical CDR3 as well. The CDR3 contains 14 residues. V gave up 2 bases and J gave up 1 base, with 10 bases separating them. Germline V CDR1 and CDR2: SGHRS, YFSETQ. This sample stems from a study of cytomegalovirus exposure and HLA in healthy donors. Study-level findings and limits: Reported performance of the classifier showed diagnosis of cytomegalovirus status with high specificity and sensitivity. Donors were assumed by presence/absence analyses to have roughly uniform sequencing depth.

13 Jbeta primers and 60 Vbeta primers were used for the PCR. The repertoire was sequenced with immunoSEQ multiplex PCR; TCRdb's copy has only in-frame clones and lacks some. This sample carries 150,000 to 200,000 clones, over 60% of them seen once, and the ten largest clones take about 1.6%. The chain combines TRBV5-1 with TRBJ2-7; D is perhaps TRBD2 (5 bases). Sequenced material: PBMCs. This TCR came from a girl between 10 and 17 years old in good health and CMV-seronegative. Here the CDR3 DNA reads TGCGCCAGCAGCTTAACGGGGTCTTCCTACGAGCAGTACTTC. Residues: CASSLTGSSYEQYF. The full variable domain, completed using reference TRBV5-1 and TRBJ2-7, is KAGVTQTPRYLIKTRGQQVTLSCSPISGHRSVSWYQQTPGQGLQFLFEYFSETQRNKGNFPGRFSGRQFSNSRSEMNVSTLELGDSALYLCASSLTGSSYEQYFGPGTRLTVT.